The clone carrying this T cell receptor (beta chain) was seen only once. This CDR3 is built from 15 residues. Germline CDR1 reads SGHRS; CDR2 reads YFSETQ. J gave up 5 bases and V 0 bases, and 5 bases lay outside the gene matches. TCRdb itself ran the 5' RACE reads through MiXCR, one entry per CDR3 protein. In the table there are approximately 70,000 distinct CDR3 sequences, around an eighth of which are singletons. The data were obtained in a study of early T cells in non-severe SARS-CoV-2 infection. Study summary: Sequencing used unsorted whole-blood bulk RNA, so chains lack pairing.

This TCR was recovered from an adult who was a healthcare worker with PCR-confirmed SARS-CoV-2 infection or an uninfected control (not recorded which). The chain links TRBV5-1 to TRBJ1-2; 9 nucleotides line up with TRBD1. The specimen was whole blood, collected at baseline. CDR3 nucleotide sequence: TGCGCCAGCAGCTTGGTACAGGGGGCTTCATATGGCTACACCTTC. It translates to CASSLVQGASYGYTF.